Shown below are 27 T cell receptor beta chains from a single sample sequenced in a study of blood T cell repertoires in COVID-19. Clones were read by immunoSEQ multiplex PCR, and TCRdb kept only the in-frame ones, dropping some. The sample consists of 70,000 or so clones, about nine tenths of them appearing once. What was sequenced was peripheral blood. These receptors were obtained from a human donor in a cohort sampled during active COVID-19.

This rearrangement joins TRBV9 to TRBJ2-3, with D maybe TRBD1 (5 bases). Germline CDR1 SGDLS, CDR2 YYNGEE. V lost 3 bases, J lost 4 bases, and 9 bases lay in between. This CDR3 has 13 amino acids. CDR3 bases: TGTGCCAGCAGCGGCCCAGGGCCAGATACGCAGTATTTT. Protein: CASSGPGPDTQYF.

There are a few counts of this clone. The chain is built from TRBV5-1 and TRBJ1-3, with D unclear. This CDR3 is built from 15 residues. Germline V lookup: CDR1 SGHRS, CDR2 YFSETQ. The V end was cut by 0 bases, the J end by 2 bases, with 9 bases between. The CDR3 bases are TGCGCCAGCAGCTTGGATGGGCAGGCTGGAAACACCATATATTTT. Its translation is CASSLDGQAGNTIYF.

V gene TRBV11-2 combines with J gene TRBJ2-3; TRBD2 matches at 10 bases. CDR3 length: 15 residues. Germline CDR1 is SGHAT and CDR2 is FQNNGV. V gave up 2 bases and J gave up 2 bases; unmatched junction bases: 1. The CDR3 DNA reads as TGTGCCAGCAGCTTACTAGCGGGAGCCACAGATACGCAGTATTTT. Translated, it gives CASSLLAGATDTQYF.

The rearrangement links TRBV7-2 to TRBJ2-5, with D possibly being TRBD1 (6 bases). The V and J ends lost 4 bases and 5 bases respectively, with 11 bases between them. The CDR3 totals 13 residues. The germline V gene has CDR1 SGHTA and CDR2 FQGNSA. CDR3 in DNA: TGTGCCAGCAGCTCCCGGACAGCGGAGACCCAGTACTTC. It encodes CASSSRTAETQYF.

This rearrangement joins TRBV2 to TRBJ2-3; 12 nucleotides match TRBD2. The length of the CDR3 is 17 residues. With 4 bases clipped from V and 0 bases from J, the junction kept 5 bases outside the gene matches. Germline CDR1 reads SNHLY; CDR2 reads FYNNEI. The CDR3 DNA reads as TGTGCCAGCAGTGCAGGGACTAGCGGGCGTAGCACAGATACGCAGTATTTT. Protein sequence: CASSAGTSGRSTDTQYF. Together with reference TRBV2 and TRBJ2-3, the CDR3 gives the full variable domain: EPEVTQTPSHQVTQMGQEVILRCVPISNHLYFYWYRQILGQKVEFLVSFYNNEISEKSEIFDDQFSVERPDGSNFTLKIRSTKLEDSAMYFCASSAGTSGRSTDTQYFGPGTRLTVL.

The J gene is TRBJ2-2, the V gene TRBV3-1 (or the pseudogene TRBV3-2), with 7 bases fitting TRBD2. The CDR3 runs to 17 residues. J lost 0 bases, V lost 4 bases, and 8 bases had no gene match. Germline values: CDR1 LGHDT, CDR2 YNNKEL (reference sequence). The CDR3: CASSREGSGSNTGELFF. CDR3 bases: TGTGCCAGCAGCCGGGAGGGTAGCGGCTCGAACACCGGGGAGCTGTTTTTT.

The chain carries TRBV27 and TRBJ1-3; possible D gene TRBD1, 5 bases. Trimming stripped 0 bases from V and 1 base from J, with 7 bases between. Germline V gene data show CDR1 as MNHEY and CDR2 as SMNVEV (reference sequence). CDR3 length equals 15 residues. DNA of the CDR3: TGTGCCAGCAGTTTATCCAGGGCGTCTGGAAACACCATATATTTT. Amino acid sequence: CASSLSRASGNTIYF.

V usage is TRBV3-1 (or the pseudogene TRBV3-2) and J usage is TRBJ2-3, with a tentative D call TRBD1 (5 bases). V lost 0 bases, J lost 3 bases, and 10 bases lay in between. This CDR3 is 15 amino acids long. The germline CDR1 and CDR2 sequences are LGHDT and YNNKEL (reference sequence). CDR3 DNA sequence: TGTGCCAGCAGCCAAGACAGGGCGTTTACAGATACGCAGTATTTT. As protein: CASSQDRAFTDTQYF.

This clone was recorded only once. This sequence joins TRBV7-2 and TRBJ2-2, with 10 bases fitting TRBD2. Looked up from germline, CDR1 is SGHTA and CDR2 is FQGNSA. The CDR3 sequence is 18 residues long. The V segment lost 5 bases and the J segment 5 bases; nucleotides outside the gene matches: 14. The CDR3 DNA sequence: TGTGCCAGCAGCCGTTTTCTGGGGGCTAGCGGGAGTACCGGGGAGCTGTTTTTT. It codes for CASSRFLGASGSTGELFF.

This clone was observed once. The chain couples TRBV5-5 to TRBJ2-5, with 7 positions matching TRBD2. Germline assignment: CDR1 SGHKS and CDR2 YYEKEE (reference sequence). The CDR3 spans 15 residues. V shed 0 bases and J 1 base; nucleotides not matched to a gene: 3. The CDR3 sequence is CASSLASGSQETQYF. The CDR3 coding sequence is TGTGCCAGCAGCTTGGCTAGCGGAAGCCAAGAGACCCAGTACTTC.

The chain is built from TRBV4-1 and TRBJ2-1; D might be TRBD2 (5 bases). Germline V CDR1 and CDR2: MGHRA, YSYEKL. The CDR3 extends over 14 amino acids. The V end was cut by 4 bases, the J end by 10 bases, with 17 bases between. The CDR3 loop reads CASSPVPGIREQFF. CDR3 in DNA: TGCGCCAGCAGCCCCGTACCGGGAATCCGGGAGCAGTTCTTC.

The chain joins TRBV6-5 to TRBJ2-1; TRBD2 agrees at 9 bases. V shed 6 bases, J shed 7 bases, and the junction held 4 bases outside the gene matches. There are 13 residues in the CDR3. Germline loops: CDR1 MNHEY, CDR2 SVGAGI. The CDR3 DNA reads TGTGCCAGCAGGCTTAGCGGGAGTAATGAGCAGTTCTTC. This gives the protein CASRLSGSNEQFF.

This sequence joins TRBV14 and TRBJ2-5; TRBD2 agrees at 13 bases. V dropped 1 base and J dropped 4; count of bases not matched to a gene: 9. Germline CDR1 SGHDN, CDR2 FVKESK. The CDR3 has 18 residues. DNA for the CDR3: TGTGCCAGCAGCCAAGCCACAGTACTAGCGGGAGGGCCAGAGACCCAGTACTTC. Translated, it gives CASSQATVLAGGPETQYF. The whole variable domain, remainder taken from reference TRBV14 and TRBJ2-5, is EAGVTQFPSHSVIEKGQTVTLRCDPISGHDNLYWYRRVMGKEIKFLLHFVKESKQDESGMPNNRFLAERTGGTYSTLKVQPAELEDSGVYFCASSQATVLAGGPETQYFGPGTRLLVL.

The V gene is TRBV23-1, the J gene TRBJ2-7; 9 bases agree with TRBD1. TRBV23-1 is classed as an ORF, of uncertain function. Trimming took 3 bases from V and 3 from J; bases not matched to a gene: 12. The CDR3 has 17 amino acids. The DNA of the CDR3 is TGCGCCAGCAGTCAGGACAGGACAGGGGAATCGATCTACGAGCAGTACTTC. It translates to CASSQDRTGESIYEQYF.

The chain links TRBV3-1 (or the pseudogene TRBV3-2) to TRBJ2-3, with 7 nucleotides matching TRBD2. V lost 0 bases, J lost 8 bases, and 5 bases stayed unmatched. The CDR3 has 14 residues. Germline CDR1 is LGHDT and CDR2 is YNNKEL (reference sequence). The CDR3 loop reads CASSQDRAGATQYF. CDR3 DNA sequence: TGTGCCAGCAGCCAAGATCGGGCGGGAGCTACGCAGTATTTT.

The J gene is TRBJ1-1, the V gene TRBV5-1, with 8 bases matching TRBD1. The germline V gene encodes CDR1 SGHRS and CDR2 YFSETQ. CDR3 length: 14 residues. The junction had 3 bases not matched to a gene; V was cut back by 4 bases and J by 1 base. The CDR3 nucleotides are TGCGCCAGCAGCCAGGGGGCTACGAACACTGAAGCTTTCTTT. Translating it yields CASSQGATNTEAFF.

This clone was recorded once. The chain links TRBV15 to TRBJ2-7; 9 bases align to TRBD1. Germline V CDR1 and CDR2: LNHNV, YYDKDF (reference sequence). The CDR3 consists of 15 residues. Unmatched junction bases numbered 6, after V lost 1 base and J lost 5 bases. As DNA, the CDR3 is TGTGCCACCAGCAGAGGCCGGGACAGGGACCACGAGCAGTACTTC. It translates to CATSRGRDRDHEQYF.

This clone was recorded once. CDR3 region: CATSRDMFRGTSSYEQYF. CDR3 sequence (DNA): TGTGCCACCAGCAGAGATATGTTTCGAGGGACTAGCTCCTACGAGCAGTACTTC. The rearrangement uses TRBV15 and TRBJ2-7, with TRBD2 matching over 8 bases. Germline CDR1 LNHNV, CDR2 YYDKDF (reference sequence). This CDR3 has 18 amino acids. V dropped 0 bases and J dropped 0; count of bases not matched to a gene: 10.

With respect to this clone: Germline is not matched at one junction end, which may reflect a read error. The CDR3 sequence: CASTLAGTTDTQYF. The DNA for the CDR3 is TGTGCCAGCACCTTAGCGGGGACAACAGATACGCAGTATTTT. This chain uses TRBV7-9 with TRBJ2-3, with 8 bases aligning to TRBD2. CDR3 length: 14 amino acids. The germline V gene encodes CDR1 SEHNR and CDR2 FQNEAQ (reference sequence).

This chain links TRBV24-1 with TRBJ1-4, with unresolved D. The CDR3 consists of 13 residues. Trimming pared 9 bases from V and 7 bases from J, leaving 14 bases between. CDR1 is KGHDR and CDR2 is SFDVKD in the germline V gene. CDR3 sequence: CATPEEAGEKLFF. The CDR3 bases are TGTGCCACCCCAGAGGAGGCTGGTGAAAAACTGTTTTTT.

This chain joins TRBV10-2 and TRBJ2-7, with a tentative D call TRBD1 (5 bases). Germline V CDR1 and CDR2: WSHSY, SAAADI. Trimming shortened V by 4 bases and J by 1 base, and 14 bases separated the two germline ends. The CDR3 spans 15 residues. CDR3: CASSGWSGKSYEQYF. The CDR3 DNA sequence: TGCGCCAGCAGTGGTTGGTCAGGGAAATCCTACGAGCAGTACTTC.

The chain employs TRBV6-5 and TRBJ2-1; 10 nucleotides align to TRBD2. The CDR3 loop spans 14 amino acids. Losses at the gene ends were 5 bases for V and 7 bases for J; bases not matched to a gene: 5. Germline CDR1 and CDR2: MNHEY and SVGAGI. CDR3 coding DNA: TGTGCCAGCAGTATTGTTAGCGGGAGGAATGAGCAGTTCTTC. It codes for CASSIVSGRNEQFF.

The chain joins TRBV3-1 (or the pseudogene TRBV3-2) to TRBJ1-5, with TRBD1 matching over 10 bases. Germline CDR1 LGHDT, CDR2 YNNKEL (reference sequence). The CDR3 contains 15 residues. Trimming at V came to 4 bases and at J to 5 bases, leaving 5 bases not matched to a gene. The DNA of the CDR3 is TGTGCCAGCAGCCCCGGGACAGGGGCCGATCAGCCCCAGCATTTT. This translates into CASSPGTGADQPQHF.

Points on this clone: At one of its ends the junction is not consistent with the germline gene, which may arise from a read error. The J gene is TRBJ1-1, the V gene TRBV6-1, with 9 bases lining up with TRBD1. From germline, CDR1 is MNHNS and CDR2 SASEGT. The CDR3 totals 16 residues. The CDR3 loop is CASREGTGFMNTEAFF. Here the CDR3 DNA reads TGTGCCAGCAGAGAAGGGACAGGGTTTATGAACACTGAAGCTTTCTTT.

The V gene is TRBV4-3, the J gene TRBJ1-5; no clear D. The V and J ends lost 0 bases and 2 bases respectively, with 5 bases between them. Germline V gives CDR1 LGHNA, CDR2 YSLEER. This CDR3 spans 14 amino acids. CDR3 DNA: TGCGCCAGCAGCCAAGATGCGGGCAATCAGCCCCAGCATTTT. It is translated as CASSQDAGNQPQHF.

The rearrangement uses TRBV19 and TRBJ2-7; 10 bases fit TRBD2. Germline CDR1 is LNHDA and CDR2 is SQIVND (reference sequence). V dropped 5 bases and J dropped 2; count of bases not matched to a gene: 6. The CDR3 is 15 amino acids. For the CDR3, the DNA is TGTGCCAGTAGTTCCGGACTAGCGGCAACCTACGAGCAGTACTTC. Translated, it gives CASSSGLAATYEQYF.

The CDR3 region has the DNA TGTGCCAGCAGCCCACAGCCCACATACCGCACAGATACGCAGTATTTT. Protein product: CASSPQPTYRTDTQYF. This rearrangement joins TRBV7-8 to TRBJ2-3; the D is unclear. This CDR3 is built from 16 residues. In germline, CDR1 is SGHVS, CDR2 FQNEAQ. Trimming shortened V by 5 bases and J by 1 base, and 16 bases separated the two germline ends.